This T cell receptor (beta chain) was retrieved from a study of blood T cells in healthy people across ages (dated by TCRdb to about 2015). Some background on the complete study: Template switching captured roughly one uniquely barcoded TCR beta cDNA molecule per two T cells in model experiments. The donors were divided into four age groups: young (average about 15 years), middle-aged (about 40), aged (approximately 64) and long-lived (around 87). The study measured age-related changes in TCR beta repertoire diversity using deep sequencing normalized with unique cDNA molecular identifiers. Using the same blood draw, the study looked at two additional independent replicas of 1 million unique cDNA reads for two donors, one aged 18 to 30 and the other aged 80 or older. To avoid experimental bias, donors of different ages were distributed randomly across sequencing lanes.

Preparation of the library involved 5' RACE. Reads for this sample came from an Illumina HiSeq 2500. A second roughly 6 to 12 cycle PCR used a sample-barcoded 5' primer and a J-beta primer mix. A template-switch 5' adaptor carrying 12 random nucleotides introduced a unique molecular identifier onto each TCR beta cDNA molecule. Each sample yielded at least 2.5 million CDR3-containing paired-end reads. The Mint cDNA synthesis kit, primed by a TRBC-specific oligonucleotide, was used to synthesize first-strand cDNA from all RNA. Following uracil-DNA glycosylase treatment, all cDNA underwent a first 18-cycle PCR with the universal primers M1SS and BC2_uni_R. The paper's data handling went like this. For normalization, 1 million high-quality reads were randomly selected from each sample, with every read carrying a distinct molecular identifier. Reads sharing molecular identifiers were discarded rather than binned into consensus sequences. MiTCR, with a Q25 quality threshold and the strictest error-elimination algorithm, was used for CDR3 identification, clonotype clustering and error correction. A nonparametric unseen species model with Euler transformation was used to estimate a lower bound on total TCR beta diversity. TCRdb passed the public sequencing reads through fastp at Q25 and MiXCR, retaining productive beta sequences. Identical CDR3 protein sequences are pooled into one entry, listed with their most common genes and DNA. None of the V and J calls come from the authors' own analysis; TCRdb made them. Within this sample are more than 700,000 distinct CDR3 sequences, with around 50% of them counted one time only. The top ten clonotypes cover 15% to 20% of the sample.

In regard to this clonotype: Its antigen is still unknown. One base away there is no much larger clone; base qualities are not given.

The paper's findings and limits, for the study overall: Because profiling used bulk unsorted PBMCs, naive and antigen-experienced compartments could not be compared conclusively. Compared with the aged group, the long-lived group had more naive CD4+ T cells, fewer expanded clones and increased TCR diversity, a pattern suggesting age selection. There was a strong correlation between observed TCR beta diversity and the percentage of naive T cells measured by flow cytometry. The CMV infection status of donors was not known, potentially confounding age-related changes in expanded clonotypes. As age increased, observed TCR beta diversity per million T cells dropped in a roughly linear way, and a significant reduction was already evident by age 40. Total diversity estimates from one million sequenced T cells were considered lower bounds and underestimates.

The 40 or so donors, aged 6 to 90 years, were systemically healthy Caucasian individuals from Russia. Ten milliliters of peripheral blood were drawn from each donor into EDTA-treated Vacutainer tubes. PBMCs were isolated by Ficoll-Paque density-gradient centrifugation, with at least 6 million obtained per sample. Trizol reagent was used to extract total RNA from PBMCs, with at least 5.5 micrograms per sample. The percentages of naive CD45RAhigh/CD27high T cells were determined by flow cytometry on a PBMC aliquot from every donor. Via the germline V gene, CDR1 is SGHTA and CDR2 FQGNSA. Its CDR3 holds 13 amino acids, cysteine through phenylalanine. Only the CDR3 part of the read is kept: 39 bases, read in frame from the first base. V is cut back by 5 bases and J by 10 bases, with 8 bases in the junction unmatched.

Sequencing was carried out using blood. This clonotype originated in a man of 80 years or more in good health. Recombination linked TRBV7-2 to TRBJ2-7, with 10 middle bases fitting TRBD2. The sequenced DNA: TGTGCCAGCAGCGCCTTAGCGGGAGGAGCCCAGTACTTC. This codes for CASSALAGGAQYF.